The 5 T cell receptor beta chains below were found in one sample sequenced in a study of vaccination effects on CD4 cells after COVID-19. Profiling relied on immunoSEQ multiplex PCR, and the TCRdb table lists in-frame clones only, not all of them. This sample has more than 30,000 clones, with about three fifths found just once. Peptide-pool stimulation followed by sequencing identified expanded antigen-specific CD4+ clonotypes in the ViraFEST assay. The culture ran for approximately 10 days before CD4+ T cells were isolated. Prior SARS-CoV-2 infection was absent in the vaccine recipients, as shown by negative nucleocapsid antibodies. No cognate antigen is known for these TCRs. The sample here was CD4+ T cells from PBMCs cultured with HCoV-OC43 spike peptides, taken before COVID-19 vaccination. Noted subset: HCoV-OC43 spike overlapping peptide pool stimulation. Receptor source: a human donor who received a COVID-19 vaccine.

CDR3 amino acids: CASSLAGGSDTQYF. The CDR3 bases are TGTGCCAGCAGTTTAGCGGGAGGGTCAGATACGCAGTATTTT. The genes are TRBV3-1 (or the pseudogene TRBV3-2) and TRBJ2-3, with 11 bases lining up with TRBD2. The CDR3 covers 14 residues. Germline V gene lookup returns CDR1 LGHDT and CDR2 YNNKEL (reference sequence). Losses at the gene ends were 6 bases for V and 4 bases for J; bases not matched to a gene: 3.

Written as DNA, the CDR3 is TGTGCCAGCAGCCCCTACAGGGGTGACGGCTACACCTTC. It codes for CASSPYRGDGYTF. J is TRBJ1-2 and V is TRBV3-1 (or the pseudogene TRBV3-2); 7 bases agree with TRBD1. The CDR3 covers 13 residues. J lost 8 bases, V lost 4 bases, and 7 bases had no gene match. In germline, CDR1 is LGHDT, CDR2 YNNKEL (reference sequence).

In its sample, this clone was seen once. V gene TRBV29-1 combines with J gene TRBJ1-1, with a tentative D call TRBD1 (5 bases). Germline CDR1 SQVTM, CDR2 ANQGSEA. V was shortened by 0 bases and J by 1 base, with 12 bases between the two germline ends. This CDR3 is 15 amino acids long. The CDR3, as DNA: TGCAGCGTTGAAGATCCCGCAGGGACGAACACTGAAGCTTTCTTT. Its translation: CSVEDPAGTNTEAFF.

The chain employs TRBV30 and TRBJ1-2; TRBD1 aligns across 7 bases. The junction had 12 bases not matched to a gene; V was cut back by 4 bases and J by 4 bases. Germline CDR1 GTSNPN, CDR2 SVGIG (reference sequence). The CDR3 is made up of 15 amino acids. CDR3 residues: CAWNRGLTSLYGYTF. DNA for the CDR3: TGTGCCTGGAACAGGGGCCTAACCTCTCTCTATGGCTACACCTTC.

The V call is TRBV14, the J call TRBJ2-1, with 10 bases identical to TRBD1. CDR3 length: 13 residues. Trimming removed 6 bases from V and 7 bases from J; junction bases left unmatched: 3. Germline V gives CDR1 SGHDN, CDR2 FVKESK. The CDR3 bases are TGTGCCAGCAGGCGGACAGGGGGAAATGAGCAGTTCTTC. It specifies CASRRTGGNEQFF.